The clone carrying this T cell receptor beta chain has just a few counts. CDR3 length: 14 residues. Losses at the gene ends were 1 base for V and 3 bases for J; bases not matched to a gene: 3. The V gene's germline CDR1 is SGHAT and CDR2 FQNNGV. The sample is drawn from a study of T-cell reconstitution after alpha-beta-depleted transplantation in children. TCRbeta library construction was performed incorporating unique molecular identifiers. TCRdb recomputed calls from the PCR reads with MiXCR, one row per CDR3 protein. The sample has over 200,000 distinct CDR3 sequences; about a tenth are singletons.

The receptor's source is a human donor who donated a stem cell graft to a child with acute lymphoblastic leukemia. The chain has TRBV11-2 and TRBJ2-7; TRBD2 matches 7 bases. The input for sequencing was PBMCs from the stem cell graft donor, taken from the stem cell graft. DNA for the CDR3: TGTGCCAGCAGCTTAGGCGGGGGAGACTACGAGCAGTACTTC. Amino acid sequence: CASSLGGGDYEQYF. The whole variable domain, remainder taken from reference TRBV11-2 and TRBJ2-7, is EAGVAQSPRYKIIEKRQSVAFWCNPISGHATLYWYQQILGQGPKLLIQFQNNGVVDDSQLPKDRFSAERLKGVDSTLKIQPAKLEDSAVYLCASSLGGGDYEQYFGPGTRLTVT.